This passage covers 17 T cell receptor beta chains from one sample sequenced in a study of cytomegalovirus exposure and HLA in healthy donors. Some clones are missing from TCRdb's copy, which holds only in-frame ones; the method was immunoSEQ multiplex PCR. The data hold 70,000 to 75,000 clones, with over 90% observed a single time. Sequencing input: PBMCs. These receptor sequences come from a young woman in good health and CMV-seropositive.

The chain joins TRBV27 to TRBJ2-6, with D hard to call. Trimming left V 0 bases short and J 4 bases short, with 10 bases between. The CDR3 sequence is 16 residues long. Germline CDR1 is MNHEY and CDR2 is SMNVEV (reference sequence). The CDR3 region is CASSLSAGYGANVLTF. The CDR3 bases are TGTGCCAGCAGTTTATCGGCCGGGTACGGGGCCAACGTCCTGACTTTC.

J is TRBJ2-7 and V is TRBV30; D remains unclear. The CDR3 extends over 11 amino acids. Germline CDR1 and CDR2: GTSNPN and SVGIG (reference sequence). V shed 3 bases and J shed 3 bases, with 6 bases lying between them. DNA for the CDR3: TGTGCCTGGAGAACGGGCTACGAGCAGTACTTC. Translated, it gives CAWRTGYEQYF. Complete variable domain (other parts from reference TRBV30 and TRBJ2-7): SQTIHQWPATLVQPVGSPLSLECTVEGTSNPNLYWYRQAAGRGLQLLFYSVGIGQISSEVPQNLSASRPQDRQFILSSKKLLLSDSGFYLCAWRTGYEQYFGPGTRLTVT.

This clone has only a few counts. The chain couples TRBV19 to TRBJ1-1; 8 bases fit TRBD1. With V trimmed by 7 bases and J by 0 bases, 7 bases remained unmatched. Germline-derived CDR1 and CDR2 are LNHDA and SQIVND (reference sequence). The CDR3 length is 15 residues. DNA of the CDR3: TGTGCCAGTACCATGCCGGACAGGGTGAACACTGAAGCTTTCTTT. The encoded protein is CASTMPDRVNTEAFF.

V usage is TRBV2 and J usage is TRBJ2-7; the match to TRBD2 covers 7 bases. The CDR3 covers 14 residues. The trim removed 5 bases at V and 4 bases at J, leaving 8 bases unmatched. Germline assignment: CDR1 SNHLY and CDR2 FYNNEI. DNA for the CDR3: TGTGCCAGCAGTCCGGGAGGAGGAACTTACGAGCAGTACTTC. Amino acids: CASSPGGGTYEQYF. Full variable domain (outside the CDR3, taken from reference TRBV2 and TRBJ2-7): EPEVTQTPSHQVTQMGQEVILRCVPISNHLYFYWYRQILGQKVEFLVSFYNNEISEKSEIFDDQFSVERPDGSNFTLKIRSTKLEDSAMYFCASSPGGGTYEQYFGPGTRLTVT.

The chain has TRBV11-2 and TRBJ1-2, with a weak D call TRBD1 (6 bases). V was pared by 8 bases and J by 10 bases, with 20 bases between. Germline CDR1 is SGHAT and CDR2 is FQNNGV. This CDR3 has 13 residues. The CDR3 sequence: CASAPGPGEDYTF. For the CDR3, the DNA is TGTGCCAGCGCGCCGGGGCCAGGGGAAGACTACACCTTC.

In its sample, this clone was seen once. This chain joins TRBV19 and TRBJ1-1; 7 nucleotides line up with TRBD1. In germline, CDR1 is LNHDA, CDR2 SQIVND (reference sequence). The junction had 7 bases not matched to a gene; V was cut back by 5 bases and J by 1 base. This CDR3 comprises 15 residues. CDR3 sequence (DNA): TGTGCCAGTAGTTCCTTCGGGACAGCGAACACTGAAGCTTTCTTT. This gives the protein CASSSFGTANTEAFF.

Within the sample, this clone is medium-sized (0.01 to 0.1%). The chain is built from TRBV2 and TRBJ1-3; D is unresolved. Germline V gene lookup returns CDR1 SNHLY and CDR2 FYNNEI. The CDR3 is made up of 16 amino acids. V was clipped by 5 bases and J by 1 base, with 15 bases between them. The CDR3 DNA is TGTGCCAGCAGTATACCCGGGAGTTATTCTGGAAACACCATATATTTT. It is translated as CASSIPGSYSGNTIYF.

The CDR3 DNA reads as TGCACCAGCAGCCGGACAGGGTCGACCGGGGAGCTGTTTTTT. This codes for CTSSRTGSTGELFF. This chain links TRBV1 with TRBJ2-2; the table assigns TRBD1, which was not confirmed against the DNA. TRBV1 is termed a pseudogene. This CDR3 is 14 amino acids long.

J is TRBJ1-6 and V is TRBV6-6; TRBD1 matches 7 bases. The CDR3 contains 15 residues. V lost 2 bases, J lost 7 bases, and 5 bases stayed unmatched. Germline V gene data show CDR1 as MNHNY and CDR2 as SVGAGI (reference sequence). CDR3 amino acids: CASSYTDRENSPLHF. The CDR3 nucleotides are TGTGCCAGCAGTTACACCGACAGGGAGAATTCACCCCTCCACTTT.

The J gene is TRBJ1-1, the V gene TRBV28; 7 bases are shared with TRBD1. This CDR3 is built from 16 residues. The V and J ends lost 1 base and 1 base, in that order; junction bases with no gene match: 6. The germline V gene has CDR1 MDHEN and CDR2 SYDVKM. Here the CDR3 reads CASSLSGTAANTEAFF. The CDR3 bases are TGTGCCAGCAGTTTATCCGGGACAGCAGCGAACACTGAAGCTTTCTTT.

This chain uses TRBV11-2 with TRBJ1-2; unclear D gene. Trimming removed 4 bases at V and 2 bases at J, with 11 bases between. Per germline, CDR1 SGHAT and CDR2 FQNNGV. This CDR3 is 14 amino acids long. CDR3 nucleotide sequence: TGTGCCAGCAGCTCGCTAGGAGGGAACTATGGCTACACCTTC. Amino acid sequence: CASSSLGGNYGYTF.

J is TRBJ2-1 and V is TRBV27; 7 positions match TRBD1. The CDR3 is 13 residues long. Germline V gene data show CDR1 as MNHEY and CDR2 as SMNVEV (reference sequence). Losses at the gene ends were 5 bases for V and 9 bases for J; bases not matched to a gene: 7. The DNA for the CDR3 is TGTGCCAGCAGTCCCCTCCGGACAGGTGAGCAGTTCTTC. This encodes CASSPLRTGEQFF.

The chain joins TRBV7-2 to TRBJ1-3; TRBD1 matches at 12 bases. With 1 base clipped from V and 2 bases from J, the junction kept 3 bases outside the gene matches. Germline loops: CDR1 SGHTA, CDR2 FQGNSA. CDR3 size: 17 residues. The CDR3 here is CASSLVGTGGAGNTIYF. In nucleotides, the CDR3 is TGTGCCAGCAGCTTAGTAGGGACAGGGGGCGCTGGAAACACCATATATTTT.

The CDR3: CSVEEFRESEAFF. The CDR3 DNA follows: TGCAGCGTTGAAGAATTTAGGGAGTCTGAAGCTTTCTTT. The chain has TRBV29-1 and TRBJ1-1; D unresolved. Germline loops: CDR1 SQVTM, CDR2 ANQGSEA. The CDR3 sequence is 13 residues long. V lost 0 bases to trimming and J lost 6 bases, with 11 bases between them.

In this sample, this clone turned up once. V usage is TRBV7-8 and J usage is TRBJ1-5; possibly TRBD1 for D (6 bases). This CDR3 contains 14 residues. Germline V gene sequence: CDR1 SGHVS, CDR2 FQNEAQ. Trimming shortened V by 5 bases and J by 3 bases, and 11 bases separated the two germline ends. This CDR3 is CASSHRTDNQPQHF. The CDR3 region has the DNA TGTGCCAGCAGCCATAGGACAGACAATCAGCCCCAGCATTTT. The full variable domain, in which reference TRBV7-8 and TRBJ1-5 provide the parts outside the CDR3, is GAGVSQSPRYKVAKRGQDVALRCDPISGHVSLFWYQQALGQGPEFLTYFQNEAQLDKSGLPSDRFFAERPEGSVSTLKIQRTQQEDSAVYLCASSHRTDNQPQHFGDGTRLSIL.

V is TRBV29-1 and J is TRBJ1-1, with 12 bases identical to TRBD1. V lost 7 bases and J lost 5; bases outside the gene matches: 5. Germline assignment: CDR1 SQVTM and CDR2 ANQGSEA. The CDR3 loop spans 13 amino acids. CDR3 in amino acids: CSGRDRGRTEAFF. CDR3 DNA sequence: TGCAGCGGAAGGGACAGGGGGCGGACTGAAGCTTTCTTT.

V gene TRBV4-1 combines with J gene TRBJ2-5, with D possibly TRBD1 on 6 matching bases. Trimming removed 5 bases from V and 5 bases from J, with 6 bases in between. This CDR3 region has 11 residues. Looked up from germline, CDR1 is MGHRA and CDR2 is YSYEKL. The CDR3: CASSRGETQYF. Here the CDR3 DNA reads TGCGCCAGCAGCAGGGGGGAGACCCAGTACTTC.